Below, 11 T cell receptor beta chains from the same sample are listed, as sequenced in a study of blood T cell repertoires in COVID-19 (dated by TCRdb to about 2020). The library was obtained by the immunoSEQ multiplex PCR assay. The table comes from immuneACCESS by way of TCRdb, which keeps in-frame sequences with V and J called. Part of the clones is missing from these tables; in studies checked, under half for an unresolved V gene and the rest for unknown reasons. The sample contains fewer than 100,000 clones, roughly 87% of them found a single time. 3.5% to 4.5% of the sample is taken by the ten largest. Sequences were obtained from peripheral blood. These receptors originate from a man aged 60-69 years with acute or convalescent COVID-19.

CDR3: CASSYSGGTGANVLTF. CDR3 DNA: TGTGCCAGCAGCTATAGCGGGGGTACTGGGGCCAACGTCCTGACTTTC. The rearrangement joins TRBV7-3 to TRBJ2-6, with TRBD2 matching over 9 bases. CDR3 length: 16 residues. Germline CDR1 is SGHTA and CDR2 is FQGTGA. The V gene end was trimmed by 4 bases and the J gene end by 2 bases; junction bases not matched to a gene: 3.

The chain recombines TRBV12-2 with TRBJ2-7; TRBD2, the D gene given by the table, was not confirmed from the DNA. TRBV12-2 is a known pseudogene. The CDR3 runs 12 residues. The CDR3 region has the DNA TGTGCAAGTCGTCCGCCTATTGAAGAGCAGTACTTC. Its protein is CASRPPIEEQYF.

The V gene is TRBV6-2 or TRBV6-3, the J gene TRBJ1-6; 7 bases are a match to TRBD1. The CDR3 extends over 14 amino acids. Germline trimming cut 5 bases from V and 9 bases from J; bases unmatched to any gene: 7. Germline CDR1 is MNHEY and CDR2 is SVGEGT. CDR3 amino acids: CASSRQGGPSPLHF. In DNA form, the CDR3 reads TGTGCCAGCAGTCGACAGGGAGGACCTTCACCCCTCCACTTT.

This clone was observed a handful of times. The rearrangement links TRBV6-5 to TRBJ1-5, with D uncertain. The CDR3 loop spans 13 amino acids. Germline assignment: CDR1 MNHEY and CDR2 SVGAGI. Trimming took off 8 bases at V and 2 bases at J, with 10 bases between the two ends. In nucleotides, the CDR3 is TGTGCCAGCGCAAGACGGGGCAATCAGCCCCAGCATTTT. Residues: CASARRGNQPQHF.

The chain is built from TRBV5-1 and TRBJ1-1; no definite D call. The V end was cut by 1 base, the J end by 4 bases, with 11 bases between. CDR1 SGHRS and CDR2 YFSETQ come from the germline V gene. This CDR3 has 14 residues. Here the CDR3 DNA reads TGCGCCAGCAGCTTGCGCCCAGATGGCACTGAAGCTTTCTTT. Protein product: CASSLRPDGTEAFF.

The chain links TRBV18 to TRBJ2-1; D is possibly TRBD2 (6 bases). This CDR3 is built from 14 residues. Per the germline V gene, CDR1 is KGHSH and CDR2 is LQKENI. The V end lost 4 bases, the J end lost 6 bases, and 13 bases lay between the germline ends. CDR3 nucleotides: TGTGCCAGCTCACGCGGGGCAGGGCTCAATGAGCAGTTCTTC. This codes for CASSRGAGLNEQFF.

The chain combines TRBV6-2 or TRBV6-3 with TRBJ2-2; D might be TRBD1 (6 bases). The CDR3 is 16 residues long. Germline CDR1 is MNHEY and CDR2 is SVGEGT. V was shortened by 6 bases and J by 4 bases, with 18 bases between the two germline ends. The CDR3: CASSADQDRSTGELFF. The DNA of the CDR3 is TGTGCCAGCAGCGCCGATCAAGACAGGAGCACCGGGGAGCTGTTTTTT.

The V and J genes are TRBV21-1 and TRBJ2-1; the table assigns TRBD2, which was not confirmed against the DNA. TRBV21-1 is a pseudogene locus. This CDR3 is 16 amino acids long. CDR3: CASSKGLAGRYNEQFF. The CDR3, as DNA: TGTGCCAGCAGCAAAGGGCTAGCGGGCCGTTACAATGAGCAGTTCTTC.

This clone has more than one count but fewer than ten. This chain connects TRBV5-4 to TRBJ1-3; D gene uncertain. Germline CDR1 is SGHNT and CDR2 is YYREEE (reference sequence). The CDR3 runs 14 residues. Trimming took 0 bases from V and 2 from J, leaving 6 bases between them. This CDR3 reads CASSLGSAGNTIYF. CDR3 nucleotides: TGTGCCAGCAGCTTGGGCAGTGCTGGAAACACCATATATTTT.

This rearrangement joins TRBV30 to TRBJ2-2, with TRBD2 identical over 12 bases. The V and J ends lost 0 bases and 7 bases, in that order; junction bases with no gene match: 6. CDR1 and CDR2 (germline): GTSNPN, SVGIG (reference sequence). There are 16 residues in the CDR3. This CDR3 is CAWSVVSSGRGGELFF. The CDR3 DNA reads as TGTGCCTGGAGTGTAGTCTCTAGCGGGAGGGGCGGGGAGCTGTTTTTT.

J is TRBJ2-7 and V is TRBV4-2; 7 bases are shared with TRBD2. Per germline, CDR1 LGHNA and CDR2 YNFKEQ. The CDR3 has 16 residues. The V segment lost 0 bases and the J segment 0 bases; nucleotides outside the gene matches: 5. The CDR3 nucleotides are TGTGCCAGCAGCCAAGATCAGAGCGGGATCTCCTACGAGCAGTACTTC. Translating gives CASSQDQSGISYEQYF.